The rows below give T cell receptor beta chains drawn from one sample of a study of shared clonotypes between healthy human individuals. TCRdb's table, derived via immunoSEQ multiplex PCR, lists solely in-frame clones and lacks some. The repertoire holds about 960,000 clones, with roughly 72% as singletons. The source material was memory CD4+ T cells sorted from blood. These receptors all stem from a young man in good health. Both conserved end residues are part of each CDR3.

cdr3_length | v_call | cdr3_aa
15 | TRBV27 | CASRLAGLSTDTQYF
14 | TRBV10-3 | CAITADRDWGEQYF
16 | TRBV5-1 | CASNLRPGQNSYEQYF
15 | TRBV6-6 | CASAISGPRMTEAFF
13 | TRBV4-1 | CASSQLVRETQYF
14 | TRBV28 | CASTWYWAGAEAFF
13 | TRBV5-1 | CASSLGTNEKLFF
15 | TRBV7-2 | CASRTPGSGTDTQYF
14 | TRBV6-5 | CASSFGQGNTEAFF
11 | TRBV5-6 | CASSLVGEQYF
13 | TRBV6-6 | CASSSLMGDGYTF
14 | TRBV7-9 | CASIQTGGRTEAFF
13 | TRBV6-5 | CASSRTGGSPLHF
14 | TRBV7-9 | CASSLIGVDKPQHF
14 | TRBV11-3 | CASSFSGGTDTQYF
16 | TRBV4-2 | CASSVTAGELAYEQYF
10 | TRBV29-1 | CSGGNTEAFF
14 | TRBV10-3 | CASSTGGSNQPQHF
13 | TRBV7-2 | CASSVVDRQRYTF
16 | TRBV5-1 | CASSLGQGAYTGELFF
14 | TRBV11-2 | CASSSRPLAGELFF
17 | TRBV15 | CATSRDRGGSKNQPQHF
16 | TRBV7-2 | CASSARPQEGRETQYF
15 | TRBV6-6 | CASSRIGQGDEKLFF
14 | TRBV30 | CAWSTTGRNQPQHF
16 | TRBV10-3 | CAVAAGGTGGTGELFF
15 | TRBV28 | CASSLAGGPVNEQFF
15 | TRBV5-4 | CASSFSLSGTGELFF
15 | TRBV23-1 | CASSPPSGGTDTQYF
14 | TRBV10-2 | CASRDGRSTDTQYF
14 | TRBV30 | CAWSVSGSNQPQHF
16 | TRBV11-2 | CASSLGQAEGNTEAFF
14 | TRBV5-4 | CASSSSDRGETQYF
15 | TRBV4-3 | CASSQVGTGDYGYTF
14 | TRBV27 | CASSPTGTTYEQYF
11 | TRBV28 | CASTHTDTQYF
19 | TRBV10-2 | CASSELLGLTSGLYNEQFF
16 | TRBV6-6 | CASRSTGVRQTGELFF
12 | TRBV6-5 | CASSASGNTIYF
12 | TRBV28 | CASEQNTGELFF
12 | TRBV10-2 | CASSESDVTQYF
11 | TRBV5-6 | CASSHQETQYF
16 | TRBV19 | CASSIGTGQGLYGYTF
14 | TRBV7-2 | CASSLSLGAPGYTF
14 | TRBV5-1 | CASSLVVGEDTQYF
15 | TRBV30 | CAWSVLSGVRETQYF
13 | TRBV5-8 | CASSLAGDLVAFF
16 | TRBV9 | CASSERTGALKGTQYF
15 | TRBV6-1 | CASRQGGSYNSPLHF
15 | TRBV7-2 | CASSLLLWPQETQYF
14 | TRBV4-3 | CASSQDPSSYEQFF